This T cell receptor beta chain appears in the sequencing data of a study of blood T cell repertoires in COVID-19. On the study more broadly: Both acute and convalescent COVID-19 samples were obtained from the United States, Italy and Spain. PBMCs, B-cell-depleted T cells, or T cells were the source of the cDNA or gDNA that made up the material.

The V and J ends lost 2 bases and 4 bases respectively, with 17 bases between them. The CDR3 contains 16 residues. Germline V lookup: CDR1 SGHAT, CDR2 FQNNGV. Original analysis: Amplification of reference gene primers was used by the study to estimate nucleated cell counts. Method: immunoSEQ multiplex PCR; TCRdb's copy keeps in-frame clones and lacks some. V, J and clone size derive from that table, while D and trimming were established from the DNA sequence. The sample lists some 120,000 clones; 79% were seen once. This chain joins TRBV11-2 and TRBJ1-1, with D possibly being TRBD1 (6 bases). This clonotype was sampled from a man aged 40-50 years with active or convalescent COVID-19. Sample: peripheral blood. The CDR3 loop is CASSLRTGTASTEAFF. The DNA for the CDR3 is TGTGCCAGCAGCTTACGAACAGGGACGGCTTCCACTGAAGCTTTCTTT.